One sample yielded the 6 T cell receptor beta chains listed below, sequenced in a study of T-cell memory formation after mild COVID-19. A single record per CDR3 protein comes from TCRdb applying MiXCR to the 5' RACE reads. The repertoire consists of 300,000 to 350,000 distinct CDR3 sequences, with roughly an eighth occurring once and the leading ten covering 20% to 25%. What was sequenced was PBMCs or a T cell subset sorted from them (not recorded which). Receptor source: a man between 18 and 35 years old who had mild COVID-19 (a few samples of this study predate the infection). Cell type and time point are not known.

This clonotype showed up many times. V usage is TRBV7-2 and J usage is TRBJ2-7; 10 bases align to TRBD1. Germline lookup yields CDR1 SGHTA and CDR2 FQGNSA. The CDR3 runs to 14 residues. J gave up 7 bases and V 1 base, and 4 bases lay outside the gene matches. CDR3 protein: CASSLGQGAGEQYF. CDR3 coding DNA: TGTGCCAGCAGCTTAGGACAGGGGGCAGGGGAGCAGTACTTC. The full variable domain, completed using reference TRBV7-2 and TRBJ2-7, is GAGVSQSPSNKVTEKGKDVELRCDPISGHTALYWYRQSLGQGLEFLIYFQGNSAPDKSGLPSDRFSAERTGGSVSTLTIQRTQQEDSAVYLCASSLGQGAGEQYFGPGTRLTVT.

This clonotype was detected ten times or more. The chain employs TRBV7-2 and TRBJ2-3; 9 positions match TRBD2. The germline CDR1 and CDR2 sequences are SGHTA and FQGNSA. This CDR3 region has 15 residues. J lost 5 bases, V lost 1 base, and 4 bases had no gene match. CDR3 sequence: CASSLGGGARDTQYF. The CDR3 DNA sequence: TGTGCCAGCAGCTTAGGCGGGGGGGCGAGAGATACGCAGTATTTT.

The V gene is TRBV20-1, the J gene TRBJ2-7, with no clear D. Germline loops: CDR1 DFQATT, CDR2 SNEGSKA (reference sequence). The CDR3 runs 14 residues. With 3 bases removed from V and 1 base from J, the gap between germline ends came to 13 bases. CDR3 bases: TGCAGTGCTAGCCGTAGCTTATGGTCCTACGAGCAGTACTTC. It codes for CSASRSLWSYEQYF.

This chain connects TRBV5-1 to TRBJ2-2, with TRBD2 identical over 7 bases. From germline, CDR1 is SGHRS and CDR2 YFSETQ. V shed 3 bases and J 5 bases; nucleotides not matched to a gene: 10. The CDR3 sequence is 16 residues long. The CDR3 bases are TGCGCCAGCAGCTGGGAGCGGGAAGTTGTGACCGGGGAGCTGTTTTTT. Its translation is CASSWEREVVTGELFF. The entire variable domain, with the rest obtained from reference TRBV5-1 and TRBJ2-2, is as follows: KAGVTQTPRYLIKTRGQQVTLSCSPISGHRSVSWYQQTPGQGLQFLFEYFSETQRNKGNFPGRFSGRQFSNSRSEMNVSTLELGDSALYLCASSWEREVVTGELFFGEGSRLTVL.

This clonotype was seen just once. The V call is TRBV28, the J call TRBJ2-3; 7 bases fit TRBD2. Germline V gene lookup returns CDR1 MDHEN and CDR2 SYDVKM. Unmatched junction bases numbered 2, after V lost 7 bases and J lost 4 bases. This CDR3 has 12 residues. CDR3 protein: CASTGGPDTQYF. CDR3 bases: TGTGCCAGCACGGGGGGACCAGATACGCAGTATTTT.

This clonotype was detected only a few times. J is TRBJ1-1 and V is TRBV28, with no clear D. This CDR3 comprises 15 residues. Trimming pared 7 bases from V and 1 base from J, leaving 16 bases between. CDR1 is MDHEN, CDR2 SYDVKM, per germline. CDR3 in amino acids: CASTSGTLRNTEAFF. CDR3 nucleotides: TGTGCCAGCACCTCGGGCACCCTGCGGAACACTGAAGCTTTCTTT. The full variable domain, with the rest looked up from reference TRBV28 and TRBJ1-1, is DVKVTQSSRYLVKRTGEKVFLECVQDMDHENMFWYRQDPGLGLRLIYFSYDVKMKEKGDIPEGYSVSREKKERFSLILESASTNQTSMYLCASTSGTLRNTEAFFGQGTRLTVV.